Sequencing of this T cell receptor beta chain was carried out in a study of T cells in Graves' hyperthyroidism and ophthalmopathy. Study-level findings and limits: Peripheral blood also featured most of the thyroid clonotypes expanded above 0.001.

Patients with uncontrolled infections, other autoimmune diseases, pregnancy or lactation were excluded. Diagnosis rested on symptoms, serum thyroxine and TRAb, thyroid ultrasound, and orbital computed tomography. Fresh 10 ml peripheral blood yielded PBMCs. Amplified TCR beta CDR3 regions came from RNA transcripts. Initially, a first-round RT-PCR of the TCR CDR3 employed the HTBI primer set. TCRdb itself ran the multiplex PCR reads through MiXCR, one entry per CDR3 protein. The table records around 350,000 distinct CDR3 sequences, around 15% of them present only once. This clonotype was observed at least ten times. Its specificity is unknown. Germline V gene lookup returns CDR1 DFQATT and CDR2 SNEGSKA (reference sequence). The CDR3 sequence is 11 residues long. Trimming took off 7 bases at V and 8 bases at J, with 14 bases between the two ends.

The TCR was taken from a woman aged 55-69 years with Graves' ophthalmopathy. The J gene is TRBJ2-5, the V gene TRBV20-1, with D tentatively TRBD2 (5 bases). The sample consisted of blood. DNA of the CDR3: TGCAGTGACGACGATGGAGGCACCCAGTACTTC. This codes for CSDDDGGTQYF.